This T cell receptor (beta chain) was profiled in a study of lung T cells in sarcoidosis with Löfgren's syndrome. About the research overall: Löfgren's syndrome patients were the main repertoire analysis focus. Study findings and constraints: TRAV12-1 and TRBV2 were reportedly most expanded in Löfgren's patients. Recognition of an unidentified sarcoidosis antigen was only suggested. Multiple Löfgren's syndrome patients reportedly shared TRAV12-1 and TRBV2 CDR3 motifs, suggesting public CD4+ TCRs.

In regard to this clonotype: Antigen specificity is unknown. It may be a read error: a sequence one base away is much more abundant.

Germline V lookup: CDR1 SGHDN, CDR2 FVKESK. The CDR3 spans 13 residues. Each CDR3 protein gets one entry after TCRdb re-called the reads with MiXCR. The data show some 19,000 distinct CDR3 sequences, around a fifth seen once. The sample consisted of CD4+ T cells from bronchoalveolar lavage. The V gene is TRBV14, the J gene TRBJ2-1; D is uncertain. The clonotype comes from a human donor with sarcoidosis (Löfgren's syndrome or another form), or a control subject (not recorded which). DNA for the CDR3: TGTGCCAGCGGCCAAGATAGGGACAATGAGCAGTTCTTC. It specifies CASGQDRDNEQFF.